The 15 T cell receptor beta chains presented below share a single source sample, sequenced in a study of Ad26.COV2.S vaccination and SARS-CoV-2 variants. Assay used: immunoSEQ multiplex PCR; TCRdb lists only in-frame clones, some missing. Of about 400,000 clones in the sample, roughly nine tenths are singletons; the top ten hold 3% to 4.5%. The treatment denotes: around 19 received Ad26.COV2.S at low or high dose, single or two shots; a few received placebo; per-sample allocation not given. Material that was analyzed had been drawn on day 63 after the first vaccine or placebo injection. This material consisted of peripheral blood, taken in a trial of Ad26.COV2.S vaccine versus placebo. These receptors were taken from a person between 18 and 59 years old who received the Ad26.COV2.S COVID-19 vaccine or a placebo.

V gene TRBV18 combines with J gene TRBJ1-4; no definite D call. Germline assignment: CDR1 KGHSH and CDR2 LQKENI. The ends were cut back, 6 bases at V and 1 base at J, with 15 bases in the middle. The CDR3 has 16 amino acids. CDR3 nucleotides: TGTGCCAGCTCTCTAGGTCTTTCGGGAACTAATGAAAAACTGTTTTTT. Its translation: CASSLGLSGTNEKLFF.

The CDR3 reads CASSLAWDYTGETQYF. CDR3 nucleotides: TGTGCCAGCAGCTTAGCATGGGACTACACAGGGGAGACCCAGTACTTC. The gene calls are TRBV7-2 and TRBJ2-5; D is perhaps TRBD2 (7 bases). Germline V CDR1 and CDR2: SGHTA, FQGNSA. Trimming removed 0 bases from V and 5 bases from J, with 16 bases in between. CDR3 length: 16 residues.

V is TRBV9 and J is TRBJ2-2; 7 nucleotides agree with TRBD1. The germline CDR1 and CDR2 sequences are SGDLS and YYNGEE. J gave up 3 bases and V 4 bases, and 12 bases lay outside the gene matches. The CDR3 is made up of 17 amino acids. The CDR3 DNA is TGTGCCAGCAGCATTACCGGGACAGTAATACACACCGGGGAGCTGTTTTTT. Translation gives CASSITGTVIHTGELFF.

In DNA form, the CDR3 reads TGTGCCAGCAGTAACAGGGGTTCGATCGATGGCTACACCTTC. Protein: CASSNRGSIDGYTF. The gene calls are TRBV27 and TRBJ1-2; TRBD1 matches 7 bases. V shed 5 bases, J shed 6 bases, and the junction held 9 bases outside the gene matches. The CDR3 totals 14 residues. Per germline, CDR1 MNHEY and CDR2 SMNVEV (reference sequence).

The V call is TRBV2, the J call TRBJ1-1; D perhaps matches TRBD1 (5 bases). Germline V CDR1 and CDR2: SNHLY, FYNNEI. Trimming took 7 bases from V and 8 from J, leaving 20 bases between them. This CDR3 contains 14 residues. This CDR3 reads CASTPGEGVMEAFF. The CDR3 DNA reads TGTGCCAGCACCCCCGGGGAAGGGGTAATGGAAGCTTTCTTT.

The CDR3 bases are TGCGCCAGCAGCCCCCGGACAGGGGGATACGAGCAGTACTTC. It translates to CASSPRTGGYEQYF. The chain links TRBV5-1 to TRBJ2-7; 10 positions agree with TRBD1. V shed 4 bases and J 4 bases; nucleotides not matched to a gene: 5. This CDR3 is built from 14 residues. Germline CDR1 SGHRS, CDR2 YFSETQ.

The rearrangement joins TRBV23-1 to TRBJ2-2, with a weak D call TRBD1 (6 bases). TRBV23-1 carries the ORF label, with uncertain function. Trimming took 1 base from V and 4 from J, leaving 10 bases between them. The CDR3 length is 15 residues. CDR3 sequence: CASSQLGAGTGELFF. The CDR3 nucleotides are TGCGCCAGCAGTCAATTGGGGGCGGGCACCGGGGAGCTGTTTTTT.

The V gene is TRBV7-9, the J gene TRBJ2-3; D possibly uses TRBD1 or TRBD2 (6 bases each). CDR3 length: 14 residues. Looked up from germline, CDR1 is SEHNR and CDR2 is FQNEAQ (reference sequence). The germline V and J ends were trimmed by 1 base and 4 bases, with 9 bases remaining between them. CDR3 DNA sequence: TGTGCCAGCAGCTTAGGGGGGGCATCAGATACGCAGTATTTT. Protein: CASSLGGASDTQYF.

The V and J genes are TRBV20-1 and TRBJ1-2; TRBD1 matches at 9 bases. Germline V gives CDR1 DFQATT, CDR2 SNEGSKA (reference sequence). Unmatched junction bases numbered 8, after V lost 3 bases and J lost 0 bases. The CDR3 runs 16 residues. CDR3 coding DNA: TGCAGTGCTAGTTTCGGGACAGGGTTAGCTAACTATGGCTACACCTTC. It specifies CSASFGTGLANYGYTF.

The rearrangement links TRBV3-1 (or the pseudogene TRBV3-2) to TRBJ2-1, with no clear D. This CDR3 is built from 15 residues. V was pared by 4 bases and J by 3 bases, with 13 bases between. Germline V lookup: CDR1 LGHDT, CDR2 YNNKEL (reference sequence). The CDR3 loop reads CASSRRRVNYNEQFF. In nucleotides, the CDR3 is TGTGCCAGCAGCCGCCGCCGGGTAAACTACAATGAGCAGTTCTTC.

This clone has a handful of counts. The chain combines TRBV1 with TRBJ2-2; the DNA was not used to check the table's D call, TRBD1. TRBV1 is annotated as a pseudogene. The CDR3 totals 16 residues. CDR3 nucleotide sequence: TGCACCAGCAGCCAAGATTTGGGACAGCGCACCGGGGAGCTGTTTTTT. Its protein is CTSSQDLGQRTGELFF.

This clone was recorded only once. The genes are TRBV3-1 (or the pseudogene TRBV3-2) and TRBJ2-1, with D maybe TRBD1 (6 bases). The CDR3 length is 15 residues. The V gene lost 1 base and the J gene lost 2 bases, with 9 bases spanning the gap. Germline CDR1 reads LGHDT; CDR2 reads YNNKEL (reference sequence). The CDR3 DNA reads TGTGCCAGCAGCCAAGTCAGGGGTACCTACAATGAGCAGTTCTTC. Translation: CASSQVRGTYNEQFF.

The chain joins TRBV7-8 to TRBJ1-4; TRBD1 is a possible D gene (5 bases). The germline V and J ends were trimmed by 5 bases and 8 bases, with 18 bases remaining between them. CDR1 and CDR2 (germline): SGHVS, FQNEAQ. CDR3 size: 15 residues. The CDR3 DNA follows: TGTGCCAGCAGCCTTCTTCTGGGGCCGGGGGAAAAACTGTTTTTT. Translation: CASSLLLGPGEKLFF.

This sequence joins TRBV4-1 and TRBJ1-2, with 7 bases identical to TRBD1. This CDR3 has 14 amino acids. V dropped 4 bases and J dropped 6; count of bases not matched to a gene: 8. CDR1 and CDR2 (germline): MGHRA, YSYEKL. In DNA form, the CDR3 reads TGCGCCAGCAGCCCTCGACAGGGATCGGATGGCTACACCTTC. Translating it yields CASSPRQGSDGYTF.

As for this clone: Its ends do not fully match the called genes, so a read error is possible. The gene calls are TRBV9 and TRBJ1-2; D remains unclear. The CDR3 is 13 amino acids. The germline V gene encodes CDR1 SGDLS and CDR2 YYNGEE. CDR3 sequence: CASSVESETLSHF. Here the CDR3 DNA reads TGTGCCAGCAGCGTAGAGTCGGAAACACTTTCCCACTTC. The full variable domain, its missing parts supplied by reference TRBV9 and TRBJ1-2, is DSGVTQTPKHLITATGQRVTLRCSPRSGDLSVYWYQQSLDQGLQFLIQYYNGEERAKGNILERFSAQQFPDLHSELNLSSLELGDSALYFCASSVESETLSHFGSGTRLTVV.